The 24 T cell receptor beta chains presented below share a single source sample, sequenced in a study of technical replicates of blood from several donors. Using immunoSEQ multiplex PCR, the repertoire was profiled, and TCRdb retains in-frame clones only, with some absent. The sample has around 84,000 clones, 85% to 95% seen once; the top ten hold about 0.23%. What was sequenced was T cells isolated from PBMCs. All receptors come from a human donor in good health.

The chain carries TRBV11-2 and TRBJ2-1; 8 positions agree with TRBD1. CDR1 SGHAT and CDR2 FQNNGV come from the germline V gene. V shed 4 bases, J shed 12 bases, and the junction held 17 bases outside the gene matches. The CDR3 runs to 16 residues. The CDR3 DNA reads as TGTGCCAGCAGCTCCCTGGCCGGGACAGGAACCAGGGGGCAGTTCTTC. Amino acids: CASSSLAGTGTRGQFF.

The chain recombines TRBV5-1 with TRBJ1-4, with 9 nucleotides matching TRBD1. J lost 11 bases, V lost 4 bases, and 9 bases had no gene match. Germline-derived CDR1 and CDR2 are SGHRS and YFSETQ. CDR3 length: 14 amino acids. The CDR3 region has the DNA TGCGCCAGCAGCCAAGGGACAGGGTCGAGCAAACTGTTTTTT. It encodes CASSQGTGSSKLFF. Full variable domain (missing parts from reference TRBV5-1 and TRBJ1-4): KAGVTQTPRYLIKTRGQQVTLSCSPISGHRSVSWYQQTPGQGLQFLFEYFSETQRNKGNFPGRFSGRQFSNSRSEMNVSTLELGDSALYLCASSQGTGSSKLFFGSGTQLSVL.

This sequence joins TRBV25-1 and TRBJ1-1, with 7 bases aligning to TRBD1. J was trimmed by 0 bases and V by 4 bases; bases with no gene match: 2. The CDR3 runs 14 residues. Germline lookup yields CDR1 MGHDK and CDR2 SYGVNS. The CDR3: CASSAGQMNTEAFF. CDR3 in DNA: TGTGCCAGCAGTGCGGGACAGATGAACACTGAAGCTTTCTTT.

The CDR3 bases are TGCGCCAGCAGCGACAGGGCTGGAAACACCATATATTTT. It specifies CASSDRAGNTIYF. The V and J genes are TRBV5-1 and TRBJ1-3, with 7 bases matching TRBD1. Trimming took 4 bases from V and 2 from J; bases not matched to a gene: 0. The CDR3 covers 13 residues. Germline V lookup: CDR1 SGHRS, CDR2 YFSETQ.

V usage is TRBV11-3 and J usage is TRBJ1-3, with a tentative D call TRBD1 (5 bases). Germline-derived CDR1 and CDR2 are SGHNT and YENEEA. Trimming pared 4 bases from V and 7 bases from J, leaving 11 bases between. The CDR3 covers 13 residues. The CDR3 region is CASSSAGENTIYF. The CDR3 coding sequence is TGTGCCAGCAGCTCAGCGGGGGAGAACACCATATATTTT.

This clone was recorded once. The chain is built from TRBV11-2 and TRBJ1-1; 7 bases are a match to TRBD1. The CDR3 is made up of 16 amino acids. From germline, CDR1 is SGHAT and CDR2 FQNNGV. The V and J ends lost 3 bases and 8 bases, in that order; junction bases with no gene match: 15. For the CDR3, the DNA is TGTGCCAGCAGCTTTCGACAGGGCAAGAATCCGCAGGAAGCTTTCTTT. As protein: CASSFRQGKNPQEAFF.

The rearrangement uses TRBV15 and TRBJ1-6; 8 bases align to TRBD1. Germline V gene lookup returns CDR1 LNHNV and CDR2 YYDKDF (reference sequence). Unmatched junction bases numbered 7, after V lost 5 bases and J lost 4 bases. The CDR3 consists of 16 residues. For the CDR3, the DNA is TGTGCCACCAGCGGTGGACAGGGAGGGTATAATTCACCCCTCCACTTT. It yields the protein CATSGGQGGYNSPLHF. The entire variable domain, with the rest obtained from reference TRBV15 and TRBJ1-6, is as follows: DAMVIQNPRYQVTQFGKPVTLSCSQTLNHNVMYWYQQKSSQAPKLLFHYYDKDFNNEADTPDNFQSRRPNTSFCFLDIRSPGLGDTAMYLCATSGGQGGYNSPLHFGNGTRLTVT.

This chain uses TRBV7-6 with TRBJ2-7; D remains unclear. V was trimmed by 1 base and J by 3 bases, leaving 7 bases between them. Germline V gives CDR1 SGHVS, CDR2 FNYEAQ. This CDR3 is built from 13 residues. The CDR3 loop reads CASSLDGGYEQYF. Written as DNA, the CDR3 is TGTGCCAGCAGCTTAGATGGCGGCTACGAGCAGTACTTC.

V usage is TRBV5-4 and J usage is TRBJ1-1; D ambiguous. The germline gives CDR1 SGHNT, CDR2 YYREEE (reference sequence). The CDR3 has 12 amino acids. The germline V and J ends were trimmed by 5 bases and 4 bases, with 9 bases remaining between them. In nucleotides, the CDR3 is TGTGCCAGCAGTGGCTTTCTCACTGAAGCTTTCTTT. Its translation: CASSGFLTEAFF.

The V and J genes are TRBV28 and TRBJ2-4, with 15 nucleotides matching TRBD2. Trimming at V came to 10 bases and at J to 0 bases, leaving 13 bases not matched to a gene. Germline V gene sequence: CDR1 MDHEN, CDR2 SYDVKM. The CDR3 consists of 19 residues. CDR3 nucleotides: TGTGCCACCTTCTCCGGGACTAGCGGGAGGACCCTAGCCAAAAACATTCAGTACTTC. Translation gives CATFSGTSGRTLAKNIQYF.

The J gene is TRBJ1-2, the V gene TRBV28; unclear D gene. Trimming cost V 1 base and J 5 bases, with 5 bases left between them. The CDR3 has 12 amino acids. From germline, CDR1 is MDHEN and CDR2 SYDVKM. The CDR3 DNA reads as TGTGCCAGCAGTTTATCGGGATATGGCTACACCTTC. It translates to CASSLSGYGYTF.

The chain combines TRBV6-1 with TRBJ1-2; D uncertain. The CDR3 is 14 amino acids. With 2 bases removed from V and 8 bases from J, the gap between germline ends came to 15 bases. CDR1 and CDR2 from the germline V gene are MNHNS and SASEGT. The CDR3 loop reads CASSEILEQLGYTF. As DNA, the CDR3 is TGTGCCAGCAGTGAAATTCTAGAGCAGCTGGGCTACACCTTC.

V gene TRBV6-1 combines with J gene TRBJ2-5; possibly TRBD2 for D (6 bases). The V gene lost 8 bases and the J gene lost 5 bases, with 15 bases spanning the gap. Per the germline V gene, CDR1 is MNHNS and CDR2 is SASEGT. The CDR3 sequence is 13 residues long. The DNA for the CDR3 is TGTGCCAGCCGGGGGACTTTAAGGGAGACCCAGTACTTC. Its translation is CASRGTLRETQYF.

The chain carries TRBV28 and TRBJ2-7, with 9 bases lining up with TRBD1. CDR3 length: 17 amino acids. Per the germline V gene, CDR1 is MDHEN and CDR2 is SYDVKM. J gave up 3 bases and V 6 bases, and 15 bases lay outside the gene matches. The CDR3 DNA reads as TGTGCCAGCAGCCTACCTTCACAGGGGGCGACTTTCTACGAGCAGTACTTC. Protein sequence: CASSLPSQGATFYEQYF.

The chain combines TRBV5-4 with TRBJ2-2; TRBD2 is a possible D gene (5 bases). V was pared by 2 bases and J by 9 bases, with 8 bases between. The germline CDR1 and CDR2 sequences are SGHNT and YYREEE (reference sequence). The CDR3 has 12 residues. The chain's CDR3 is CASSFGGRELFF. In DNA form, the CDR3 reads TGTGCCAGCAGCTTTGGAGGAAGGGAGCTGTTTTTT.

This clone was seen a handful of times. The rearrangement joins TRBV27 to TRBJ2-7; D is ambiguous. Germline loops: CDR1 MNHEY, CDR2 SMNVEV (reference sequence). V was shortened by 2 bases and J by 0 bases, with 8 bases between the two germline ends. The CDR3 is 14 amino acids. The CDR3 nucleotides read TGTGCCAGCAGTTTAAAACGGTCCTCCTACGAGCAGTACTTC. This sequence encodes CASSLKRSSYEQYF.

The chain combines TRBV5-4 with TRBJ1-4; the D is unclear. Germline V gene sequence: CDR1 SGHNT, CDR2 YYREEE (reference sequence). The CDR3 has 14 residues. V was trimmed by 4 bases and J by 0 bases, leaving 7 bases between them. The CDR3 loop reads CASSGGTTNEKLFF. Written as DNA, the CDR3 is TGTGCCAGCAGCGGCGGTACAACTAATGAAAAACTGTTTTTT.

J is TRBJ1-2 and V is TRBV2; TRBD1 matches 7 bases. J was trimmed by 8 bases and V by 9 bases; bases with no gene match: 18. The V gene's germline CDR1 is SNHLY and CDR2 FYNNEI. The CDR3 has 15 amino acids. The CDR3: CARMVTGIFRVGYTF. The CDR3 region has the DNA TGTGCCAGGATGGTGACAGGGATCTTTAGGGTAGGCTACACCTTC.

The chain employs TRBV18 and TRBJ2-3, with a possible D match to TRBD2 (6 bases). V lost 3 bases and J lost 2, with 12 bases in between. In germline, CDR1 is KGHSH, CDR2 LQKENI. This CDR3 has 15 residues. CDR3 DNA: TGTGCCAGCTCACCGGGAGGACTTTCCACAGATACGCAGTATTTT. It encodes CASSPGGLSTDTQYF.

This chain connects TRBV28 to TRBJ1-5, with 8 bases that match TRBD1. J was trimmed by 10 bases and V by 6 bases; bases with no gene match: 8. The CDR3 consists of 13 residues. The germline V gene has CDR1 MDHEN and CDR2 SYDVKM. The CDR3 region is CASRTGGEIPQHF. The CDR3 DNA sequence: TGTGCCAGCAGAACAGGGGGGGAGATCCCCCAGCATTTT. Full variable domain (outside the CDR3, taken from reference TRBV28 and TRBJ1-5): DVKVTQSSRYLVKRTGEKVFLECVQDMDHENMFWYRQDPGLGLRLIYFSYDVKMKEKGDIPEGYSVSREKKERFSLILESASTNQTSMYLCASRTGGEIPQHFGDGTRLSIL.

The V call is TRBV7-6, the J call TRBJ1-1, with D perhaps matching TRBD1 (5 bases). The length of the CDR3 is 14 residues. The germline V gene has CDR1 SGHVS and CDR2 FNYEAQ. The ends were cut back, 0 bases at V and 6 bases at J, with 11 bases in the middle. The chain's CDR3 is CASSLAGRDSEAFF. CDR3 nucleotide sequence: TGTGCCAGCAGCTTAGCGGGAAGGGACTCTGAAGCTTTCTTT.

The chain couples TRBV7-8 to TRBJ1-4, with TRBD1 identical over 7 bases. This CDR3 has 15 amino acids. CDR1 and CDR2 (germline): SGHVS, FQNEAQ. The V segment lost 5 bases and the J segment 4 bases; nucleotides outside the gene matches: 7. The CDR3 nucleotides are TGTGCCAGCAGCCCCCATGGACAGGATAATGAAAAACTGTTTTTT. Residues: CASSPHGQDNEKLFF.

The chain uses TRBV6-1 and TRBJ1-3; tentative D call: TRBD1 (5 bases). The germline gives CDR1 MNHNS, CDR2 SASEGT. The CDR3 is 15 amino acids. Trimming pared 3 bases from V and 0 bases from J, leaving 9 bases between. CDR3 bases: TGTGCCAGCAGTGAGCGGGGGTACTCTGGAAACACCATATATTTT. Residues: CASSERGYSGNTIYF.

The DNA for the CDR3 is TGTGCCAGCAGCTTAGATCGACGGGACAGGTCCTACGAGCAGTACTTC. It encodes CASSLDRRDRSYEQYF. The rearrangement links TRBV11-3 to TRBJ2-7; TRBD1 matches 8 bases. CDR3 size: 16 residues. V was pared by 0 bases and J by 1 base, with 5 bases of the junction left unmatched. The germline V gene encodes CDR1 SGHNT and CDR2 YENEEA.